Below are 21 T cell receptor beta chains sequenced from a single sample in a study of cytomegalovirus exposure and HLA in healthy donors. The PCR was carried out with 60 Vbeta primers and 13 Jbeta primers. TCRdb's copy holds only in-frame clones and misses some; the assay was immunoSEQ multiplex PCR. This table has some 150,000 clones, 79% appearing once. Material for sequencing was PBMCs. The receptors shown here come from a woman aged 45-60 years in good health and CMV-seronegative.

The chain links TRBV6-5 to TRBJ2-7, with TRBD1 matching over 7 bases. Germline-derived CDR1 and CDR2 are MNHEY and SVGAGI. This CDR3 has 14 residues. Germline trimming cut 6 bases from V and 4 bases from J; bases unmatched to any gene: 9. CDR3 in DNA: TGTGCCAGCAGGAACGACAGGGTGAGATACGAGCAGTACTTC. It encodes CASRNDRVRYEQYF.

This clone occurred a few times. The chain employs TRBV19 and TRBJ2-2; TRBD2 agrees at 12 bases. CDR1 and CDR2 (germline): LNHDA, SQIVND (reference sequence). The CDR3 contains 17 residues. J gave up 3 bases and V 6 bases, and 8 bases lay outside the gene matches. CDR3 DNA: TGTGCCAGTAGGGGACTAGCGGGCTTTAGCGACACCGGGGAGCTGTTTTTT. It yields the protein CASRGLAGFSDTGELFF.

The V and J genes are TRBV2 and TRBJ1-5; D perhaps matches TRBD1 (6 bases). In germline, CDR1 is SNHLY, CDR2 FYNNEI. CDR3 length: 16 amino acids. Trimming removed 0 bases from V and 9 bases from J, with 18 bases in between. CDR3 nucleotide sequence: TGTGCCAGCAGTGAAGCGACTATTGGGGGCCTAGGGCCCCAGCATTTT. This gives the protein CASSEATIGGLGPQHF.

The gene calls are TRBV28 and TRBJ2-1, with a possible D match to TRBD2 (6 bases). In germline, CDR1 is MDHEN, CDR2 SYDVKM. With 2 bases removed from V and 1 base from J, the gap between germline ends came to 9 bases. The CDR3 spans 15 residues. CDR3 sequence (DNA): TGTGCCAGCAGTTTAGCGGGATTATCCTACAATGAGCAGTTCTTC. Protein sequence: CASSLAGLSYNEQFF. Based on the CDR3 plus reference TRBV28 and TRBJ2-1, the full variable domain is DVKVTQSSRYLVKRTGEKVFLECVQDMDHENMFWYRQDPGLGLRLIYFSYDVKMKEKGDIPEGYSVSREKKERFSLILESASTNQTSMYLCASSLAGLSYNEQFFGPGTRLTVL.

The chain links TRBV27 to TRBJ2-1; the match to TRBD1 covers 8 bases. CDR3 length equals 14 residues. The germline gives CDR1 MNHEY, CDR2 SMNVEV (reference sequence). The J segment lost 6 bases and the V segment lost 6 bases, leaving 7 bases of the junction unmatched. The CDR3 region has the DNA TGTGCCAGCAGACTCGGACAGGGTCCCAATGAGCAGTTCTTC. This codes for CASRLGQGPNEQFF.

V usage is TRBV4-3 and J usage is TRBJ2-7, with TRBD2 identical over 8 bases. The CDR3 spans 18 residues. Per the germline V gene, CDR1 is LGHNA and CDR2 is YSLEER. The V gene end was trimmed by 1 base and the J gene end by 0 bases; junction bases not matched to a gene: 11. The CDR3 DNA reads as TGCGCCAGCAGCCAAGGTTGGCTGGTAGCGGGGAGCTCCTACGAGCAGTACTTC. Protein sequence: CASSQGWLVAGSSYEQYF.

As DNA, the CDR3 is TGTGCCAGCAGCCAATTTGATTGGGAGTCCTCCTACGAGCAGTACTTC. Translating it yields CASSQFDWESSYEQYF. This chain uses TRBV16 with TRBJ2-7; possibly TRBD2 for D (5 bases). Deletions cut 1 base from V and 0 bases from J, with 13 bases between. Germline CDR1 reads KGHSY; CDR2 reads FQNENV. This CDR3 contains 16 residues.

The chain employs TRBV11-2 and TRBJ2-1, with 10 bases aligning to TRBD2. Germline values: CDR1 SGHAT, CDR2 FQNNGV. The V and J ends lost 1 base and 9 bases, in that order; junction bases with no gene match: 6. This CDR3 is 15 amino acids long. Here the CDR3 DNA reads TGTGCCAGCAGCTTAGGGCTAGCGGGAGCCCCTGAGCAGTTCTTC. It specifies CASSLGLAGAPEQFF.

This chain connects TRBV5-4 to TRBJ2-7, with 8 positions matching TRBD1. Trimming removed 0 bases from V and 4 bases from J; junction bases left unmatched: 12. Germline CDR1 SGHNT, CDR2 YYREEE (reference sequence). The CDR3 extends over 17 amino acids. The CDR3 nucleotides are TGTGCCAGCAGCTTGGCCAAGTTCGGACAGGGTGGGTACGAGCAGTACTTC. Translated, it gives CASSLAKFGQGGYEQYF.

This chain links TRBV27 with TRBJ2-5; 7 nucleotides agree with TRBD1. CDR1 is MNHEY, CDR2 SMNVEV, per germline (reference sequence). Trimming at V came to 3 bases and at J to 2 bases, leaving 9 bases not matched to a gene. The CDR3 has 16 residues. The CDR3 bases are TGTGCCAGCAGTTTTAGGGCAGGGGGAAGGCAAGAGACCCAGTACTTC. Translating gives CASSFRAGGRQETQYF.

The chain uses TRBV30 and TRBJ1-6; D perhaps matches TRBD1 (6 bases). In germline, CDR1 is GTSNPN, CDR2 SVGIG (reference sequence). The CDR3 is made up of 15 amino acids. Trimming took off 4 bases at V and 4 bases at J, with 14 bases between the two ends. The CDR3 nucleotides are TGTGCCTGGACCATGTACAGGGTGTATAATTCACCCCTCCACTTT. This translates into CAWTMYRVYNSPLHF. Full variable domain (rest looked up from reference TRBV30 and TRBJ1-6): SQTIHQWPATLVQPVGSPLSLECTVEGTSNPNLYWYRQAAGRGLQLLFYSVGIGQISSEVPQNLSASRPQDRQFILSSKKLLLSDSGFYLCAWTMYRVYNSPLHFGNGTRLTVT.

This chain uses TRBV15 with TRBJ2-2; weak D call: TRBD2 (6 bases). This CDR3 spans 14 amino acids. Deletions cut 6 bases from V and 7 bases from J, with 15 bases between. Germline CDR1 reads LNHNV; CDR2 reads YYDKDF (reference sequence). Here the CDR3 reads CATSRTRGGGELFF. The CDR3 DNA reads as TGTGCCACCAGTCGAACGCGGGGCGGCGGGGAGCTGTTTTTT.

J is TRBJ2-1 and V is TRBV29-1, with 10 nucleotides matching TRBD2. CDR1 SQVTM and CDR2 ANQGSEA come from the germline V gene. The junction had 7 bases not matched to a gene; V was cut back by 7 bases and J by 10 bases. The CDR3 extends over 12 amino acids. The CDR3 DNA reads TGCAGCGGGTGGACTAGCGGAGGCGAGCAGTTCTTC. Encoded protein: CSGWTSGGEQFF.

Here the CDR3 DNA reads TGTGCCTGGACTGCGTCGAACGAGCAGTACTTC. Translated, it gives CAWTASNEQYF. V is TRBV30 and J is TRBJ2-7; no clear D. Trimming stripped 4 bases from V and 5 bases from J, with 9 bases between. Germline assignment: CDR1 GTSNPN and CDR2 SVGIG (reference sequence). The CDR3 totals 11 residues.

This chain links TRBV5-6 with TRBJ2-1; the D is unclear. The length of the CDR3 is 15 residues. Germline assignment: CDR1 SGHDT and CDR2 YYEEEE. V was cut by 6 bases and J by 4 bases, with 17 bases left in between. CDR3 sequence: CASIPNPSLYNEQFF. The CDR3 region has the DNA TGTGCCAGCATCCCCAATCCCTCACTATACAATGAGCAGTTCTTC.

This clone was detected only a few times. The chain is built from TRBV30 and TRBJ1-4, with D possibly being TRBD1 (5 bases). CDR1 is GTSNPN and CDR2 is SVGIG in the germline V gene (reference sequence). The CDR3 covers 13 residues. Trimming removed 2 bases at V and 4 bases at J, with 8 bases between. CDR3 residues: CAWSRQINEKLFF. DNA for the CDR3: TGTGCCTGGAGTAGACAGATTAATGAAAAACTGTTTTTT.

The genes are TRBV5-4 and TRBJ2-7, with D possibly TRBD2 on 6 matching bases. V dropped 6 bases and J dropped 6 bases, with 19 bases sitting between them. Germline CDR1 is SGHNT and CDR2 is YYREEE (reference sequence). This CDR3 is built from 14 residues. CDR3 loop: CASKSGGVVGEQYF. The CDR3 nucleotides are TGTGCCAGCAAGTCCGGGGGAGTTGTAGGCGAGCAGTACTTC.

The chain recombines TRBV29-1 with TRBJ2-2, with D possibly TRBD1 on 6 matching bases. The V end lost 4 bases, the J end lost 6 bases, and 15 bases lay between the germline ends. Germline CDR1 reads SQVTM; CDR2 reads ANQGSEA. CDR3 length: 14 amino acids. The CDR3 region has the DNA TGCAGCGTTGGTCAGCAGGGGCGCCCCGGGGAGCTGTTTTTT. This sequence encodes CSVGQQGRPGELFF.

The chain recombines TRBV6-5 with TRBJ1-1; maybe TRBD1 (6 bases). This CDR3 has 14 amino acids. Germline CDR1 MNHEY, CDR2 SVGAGI. V was cut by 8 bases and J by 0 bases, with 13 bases left in between. The CDR3 nucleotides are TGTGCCAGCGGGGAAACAGGGTTGAACACTGAAGCTTTCTTT. It specifies CASGETGLNTEAFF.

The chain is built from TRBV5-1 and TRBJ1-2; perhaps TRBD1 as D (6 bases). The CDR3 has 14 residues. Trimming shortened V by 3 bases and J by 8 bases, and 17 bases separated the two germline ends. Germline CDR1 is SGHRS and CDR2 is YFSETQ. The CDR3, as DNA: TGCGCCAGCAGCTGGTCAGGGGAAATGGGAGGCTACACCTTC. The encoded protein is CASSWSGEMGGYTF. Together with reference TRBV5-1 and TRBJ1-2, the CDR3 gives the full variable domain: KAGVTQTPRYLIKTRGQQVTLSCSPISGHRSVSWYQQTPGQGLQFLFEYFSETQRNKGNFPGRFSGRQFSNSRSEMNVSTLELGDSALYLCASSWSGEMGGYTFGSGTRLTVV.

The chain employs TRBV28 and TRBJ2-3; the D gene is possibly TRBD1 (5 bases). The germline gives CDR1 MDHEN, CDR2 SYDVKM. This CDR3 has 12 residues. The germline V and J ends were trimmed by 6 bases and 5 bases, with 9 bases remaining between them. CDR3 nucleotide sequence: TGTGCCAGCAGCCGAGGACAAGATACGCAGTATTTT. It specifies CASSRGQDTQYF.